The clone carrying this T cell receptor (beta chain) showed up just once. The target antigen is unknown. This sample is part of a study of blood T cells in healthy people across ages. Study-wide context: The template switching approach captured approximately one barcoded beta molecule for every two T cells. Regarding the study as a whole: Naive T cell percentage strongly correlated with TCR beta diversity. PBMCs that were unsorted prevented a conclusive naive versus antigen-experienced comparison.

Together with a sample-barcoded 5' primer, a J-beta primer mix was included in a second PCR lasting about 7 to 12 cycles. TCRdb called the 5' RACE reads again in MiXCR, with one record for every CDR3 protein. The table has over 1.5 million distinct CDR3 sequences, around half seen once; the top ten hold less than 2.5%. V shed 5 bases and J 14 bases; nucleotides not matched to a gene: 10. The germline V gene encodes CDR1 LNHNV and CDR2 YYDKDF (reference sequence). This CDR3 has 13 residues. It was 9.5 to 10 milliliters of peripheral blood that were drawn from each donor. The source of this sequence is a woman between 40 and 50 years old in good health. The specimen sequenced was blood. The chain employs TRBV15 and TRBJ2-1, with TRBD1 matching 9 bases. CDR3 sequence (DNA): TGTGCCACCAGCGCACTCCGGACAGGGGCTAAGTTCTTC. Translation gives CATSALRTGAKFF.